Listed below are T cell receptor beta chains from one sample, sequenced in a study of blood T cell repertoires in COVID-19. The data were produced by immunoSEQ multiplex PCR, yet TCRdb's version contains in-frame clones alone and is incomplete. The data show approximately 120,000 clones, 80% to 90% seen once. The sequencing input was peripheral blood. All receptors come from a human donor in a cohort sampled during active COVID-19. CDR3s include the opening cysteine and the closing phenylalanine or tryptophan. The size entry is marked missing in some rows and otherwise reads once, few, many or a size class.

TRBJ2-7,TRBV28,.,CASSFPRQGFIEQYF
TRBJ2-7,TRBV27,.,CASSLRDRGTYEQYF
TRBJ1-2,TRBV19,few,CASSTPPTGPHGYTF
TRBJ1-2,TRBV2,.,CASLTTGNVYGYTF
TRBJ1-5,TRBV2,.,CASRQIGGNQPQHF
TRBJ1-1,TRBV7-8,.,CASSFPGQTRGTEAFF
TRBJ1-1,TRBV30,.,CAWISPRLSRNTEAFF
TRBJ1-1,TRBV4-3,.,CASSRDRGSWNTEAFF
TRBJ2-1,TRBV27,.,CASSTIEDEQFF
TRBJ2-6,TRBV7-9,few,CASSFNGQGFSGANVLTF
TRBJ1-1,TRBV7-8,.,CASSVKNTEAFF
TRBJ2-1,TRBV6-1,.,CASSEAKVSGRSNEQFF
TRBJ1-1,TRBV7-9,.,CASSPTRSTEAFF
TRBJ2-7,TRBV6-5,once,CASRRQGPYEQYF
TRBJ1-2,TRBV10-3,.,CAITGSNYGYTF
TRBJ2-2,TRBV6-2/TRBV6-3,.,CASSQARTGLAGASGTGELFF
TRBJ1-1,TRBV7-2,.,CASKDRVTEAFF
TRBJ2-3,TRBV7-9,few,CASSLQGDTQYF
TRBJ2-6,TRBV5-5,.,CASSPGSPGGAGANVLTF
TRBJ1-2,TRBV5-8,.,CASSLAAGTGSPIAF
TRBJ2-1,TRBV6-5,.,CASTLAGRSYNEQFF
TRBJ1-2,TRBV4-1,once,CASSQDVRNLYGYTF
TRBJ1-1,TRBV25-1,.,CASRPTGSWGTEAFF
TRBJ1-5,TRBV6-2/TRBV6-3,few,CASSYREGNQPQHF
TRBJ1-5,TRBV28,.,CASSFQTAQHF
TRBJ1-2,TRBV19,.,CASNPGTGGYTF
TRBJ2-3,TRBV28,.,CASSLGPGGLADTQYF
TRBJ1-4,TRBV27,.,CASSRYSGTANEKLFF
TRBJ1-6,TRBV6-5,.,CASSYSTGSPLHF
TRBJ2-3,TRBV5-5,few,CASSPASHRGVFSTDTQYF
TRBJ1-1,TRBV21-1,.,CASSKVVGQGLIDTEAFF
TRBJ2-1,TRBV24-1,.,CATSDPGTSGSIYEQFF
TRBJ1-1,TRBV28,.,CASSSDRGLSEAFF
TRBJ2-1,TRBV28,.,CASSSLAGVNEQFF
TRBJ2-6,TRBV6-2/TRBV6-3,.,CASSPTGSGANVLTF
TRBJ2-7,TRBV14,.,CASSQAGLAGDEQYF
TRBJ2-7,TRBV10-3,.,CAIAGGGYEQYF
TRBJ1-3,TRBV28,.,CASRDVGTAGGNTIYF
TRBJ1-2,TRBV4-3,.,CASSHAGANYGYTF
TRBJ2-3,TRBV6-2/TRBV6-3,few,CASSQGSGGAWDTQYF
TRBJ2-5,TRBV29-1,once,CSVEDLTSGSWETQYF
TRBJ2-7,TRBV6-1,many,CASSEDRTGAYEQYF
TRBJ1-5,TRBV5-4,.,CASSLDGADNQPQHF
TRBJ1-2,TRBV11-2,once,CASSKDRRANYGYTF
TRBJ1-2,TRBV4-3,few,CASSQDVPGIYGYTF
TRBJ2-7,TRBV5-6,.,CASSSTGGRNEQYF
TRBJ2-2,TRBV7-3,.,CASSLTKQGAWTGELFF
TRBJ1-2,TRBV12-3/TRBV12-4,.,CASSLAGGYTF
TRBJ1-1,TRBV6-2/TRBV6-3,.,CASSYPQGLNTEAFF
TRBJ1-1,TRBV6-2/TRBV6-3,.,CASSGDRGKSTEAFF